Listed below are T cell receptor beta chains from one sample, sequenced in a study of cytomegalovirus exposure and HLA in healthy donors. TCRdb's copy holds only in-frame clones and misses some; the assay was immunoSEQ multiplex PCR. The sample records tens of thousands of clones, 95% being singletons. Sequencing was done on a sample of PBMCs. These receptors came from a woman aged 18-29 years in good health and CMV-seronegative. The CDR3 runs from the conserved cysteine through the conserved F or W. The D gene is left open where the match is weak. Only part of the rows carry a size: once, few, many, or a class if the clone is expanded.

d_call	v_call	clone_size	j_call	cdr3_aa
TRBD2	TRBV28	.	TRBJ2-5	CASSSTPGTSGRQETQYF
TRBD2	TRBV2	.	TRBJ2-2	CASAPAGWGELFF
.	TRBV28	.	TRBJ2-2	CASSFQRGRRYTGELFF
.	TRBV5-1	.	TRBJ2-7	CASSRSGQSSYEQYF
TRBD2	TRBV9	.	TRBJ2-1	CASSVEAGGYNEQFF
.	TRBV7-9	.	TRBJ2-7	CASSLTYYEQYF
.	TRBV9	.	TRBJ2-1	CASSVEVGGNEQFF
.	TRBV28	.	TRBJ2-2	CASSSGLGGELFF
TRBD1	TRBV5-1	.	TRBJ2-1	CASSSGQGTSYNEQFF
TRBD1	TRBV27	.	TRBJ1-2	CASRGQGNYGYTF
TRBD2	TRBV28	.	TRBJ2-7	CASRETGGPEQYF
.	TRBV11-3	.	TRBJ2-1	CASSHGRGSEQFF
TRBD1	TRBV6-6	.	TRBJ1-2	CASRALGQGVAGYTF
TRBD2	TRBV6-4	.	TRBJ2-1	CASSEQREGGYEQFF
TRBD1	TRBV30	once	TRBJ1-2	CAWSSLSGTAYGYTF
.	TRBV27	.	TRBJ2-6	CASSDITSDSYSGANVLTF
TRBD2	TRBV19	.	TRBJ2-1	CASSIASSGINEQFF
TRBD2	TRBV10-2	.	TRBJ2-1	CASSEYRRGLAPLGEQFF
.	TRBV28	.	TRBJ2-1	CASSLAVNEQFF
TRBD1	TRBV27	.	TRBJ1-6	CASSFMGQGNSPLHF
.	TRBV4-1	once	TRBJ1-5	CASSQDVQGSISGNQPQHF
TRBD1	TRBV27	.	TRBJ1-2	CASSTTGTGDYGYTF
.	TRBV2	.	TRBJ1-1	CASSASGMNTEAFF
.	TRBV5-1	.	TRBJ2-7	CASSVDIRSYEQYF
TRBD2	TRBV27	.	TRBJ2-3	CASSLFGRGTDTQYF
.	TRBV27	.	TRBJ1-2	CASSLAGDGYTF